One T cell receptor (beta chain) is described in this entry. The CDR3 length is 14 residues. Germline values: CDR1 SGHAT, CDR2 FQNNGV. The ends were cut back, 0 bases at V and 1 base at J, with 6 bases in the middle. These data belong to a study of CD4+ T cells in melanoma. Profiled with immunoSEQ multiplex PCR; TCRdb holds only in-frame clones, not every one. The profile shows more than 10,000 clones, about 72% of them singletons. The chain recombines TRBV11-2 with TRBJ2-5, with TRBD1 as a possible D gene (6 bases). Sequenced input: cells from a culture (not recorded whether cultured in vitro). This receptor was taken from a human donor with melanoma. This chain's CDR3 is CASSLETGQETQYF. In nucleotides, the CDR3 is TGTGCCAGCAGCTTAGAGACAGGCCAAGAGACCCAGTACTTC.